This is a list of T cell receptor beta chains from one sample in a study of cytomegalovirus exposure and HLA in healthy donors. The table came from immunoSEQ multiplex PCR; TCRdb's copy has only in-frame clones and leaves some out. Seen here are more than 110,000 clones, approximately 79% observed once, and the top ten hold 1.2%. Sequencing used PBMCs. These receptors came from a female donor in good health and CMV-seronegative. Each CDR3 is given with its conserved first and last residue. A D gene is named only where the DNA matches it firmly. Size values are once, few and many counts, or a class for expanded clones, and some rows have none.

d_gene,j_gene,v_gene,abundance,CDR3aa,CDR3nt
TRBD2,TRBJ2-5,TRBV7-6,-,CASIPGGLSLETQYF,TGTGCCAGCATCCCGGGAGGACTTTCCTTAGAGACCCAGTACTTC
TRBD1,TRBJ2-6,TRBV25-1,once,CASSERDRGVSGANVLTF,TGTGCCAGCAGTGAGAGGGACAGGGGAGTCTCTGGGGCCAACGTCCTGACTTTC
TRBD2,TRBJ2-7,TRBV2,-,CASSGTSGRLTSYEQYF,TGTGCCAGCAGCGGCACTAGCGGGAGGTTAACTTCCTACGAGCAGTACTTC
-,TRBJ2-1,TRBV28,-,CASTPAGLSYNEQFF,TGTGCCAGCACCCCAGCAGGGCTCTCCTACAATGAGCAGTTCTTC
TRBD1,TRBJ1-1,TRBV18,-,CASSLGQPEAFF,TGTGCCAGCTCACTGGGACAGCCTGAAGCTTTCTTT
TRBD2,TRBJ2-3,TRBV27,-,CASSLTGLAIVADTQYF,TGTGCCAGCAGTTTAACGGGACTAGCGATAGTGGCAGATACGCAGTATTTT
TRBD2,TRBJ2-1,TRBV6-1,-,CASTEREWYNEQFF,TGTGCCAGCACCGAGCGGGAGTGGTACAATGAGCAGTTCTTC
-,TRBJ2-1,TRBV2,-,CASSGPGLTPYNEQFF,TGTGCCAGCAGTGGGCCGGGACTCACACCTTACAATGAGCAGTTCTTC
TRBD2,TRBJ2-7,TRBV5-1,-,CASSLVGLAGSYEQYF,TGCGCCAGCAGCTTGGTGGGACTAGCAGGGTCCTACGAGCAGTACTTC
-,TRBJ2-1,TRBV10-3,-,CATQGGNEQFF,TGTGCCACCCAGGGTGGGAATGAGCAGTTCTTC
-,TRBJ2-1,TRBV6-5,-,CASSPTSSYNEQFF,TGTGCCAGCAGCCCGACTAGTTCCTACAATGAGCAGTTCTTC
-,TRBJ1-2,TRBV28,-,CASAEGRRHYGYTF,TGTGCCAGCGCCGAAGGGAGGCGACACTATGGCTACACCTTC
-,TRBJ1-3,TRBV10-3,-,CAISGGDGGGSGNTIYF,TGTGCCATCAGTGGGGGGGACGGTGGGGGCTCTGGAAACACCATATATTTT
-,TRBJ2-7,TRBV11-2,-,CASSLDYRSGEQYF,TGTGCCAGCAGCTTAGATTACAGGTCGGGTGAGCAGTACTTC
TRBD1,TRBJ1-3,TRBV7-2,-,CASSLAQGAGNTIYF,TGTGCCAGCAGCTTAGCACAGGGGGCTGGAAACACCATATATTTT
-,TRBJ2-3,TRBV30,once,CAWSVGAASTDTQYF,TGTGCCTGGAGCGTAGGAGCGGCTAGCACAGATACGCAGTATTTT
TRBD2,TRBJ2-1,TRBV11-2,few,CASSLGLAGGREQFF,TGTGCCAGCAGCTTAGGGCTAGCGGGAGGTCGTGAGCAGTTCTTC
-,TRBJ1-1,TRBV5-1,once,CASSTHDRNTEAFF,TGCGCCAGCAGCACTCATGACAGAAACACTGAAGCTTTCTTT
-,TRBJ2-1,TRBV27,-,CASSLAGNEQFF,TGTGCCAGCAGTTTAGCGGGAAATGAGCAGTTCTTC
-,TRBJ1-2,TRBV2,once,CAIVPGLGNGYTF,TGTGCCATCGTCCCGGGACTGGGAAATGGCTACACCTTC
-,TRBJ2-7,TRBV6-1,-,CASSEETGFYEQYF,TGTGCCAGCAGTGAAGAAACAGGGTTCTACGAGCAGTACTTC
-,TRBJ2-4,TRBV19,few,CASNGAWAKNIQYF,TGTGCCAGTAATGGGGCCTGGGCCAAAAACATTCAGTACTTC
TRBD2,TRBJ2-7,TRBV28,-,CASSLRAGAYEQYF,TGTGCCAGCAGTTTACGAGCGGGAGCCTACGAGCAGTACTTC
-,TRBJ2-1,TRBV7-9,-,CASSTGQYNEQFF,TGTGCCAGCAGCACCGGACAGTACAATGAGCAGTTCTTC
TRBD1,TRBJ2-3,TRBV11-2,-,CASSLVGGWDREYTQYF,TGTGCCAGCAGCTTAGTGGGGGGCTGGGACAGGGAATATACGCAGTATTTT
TRBD2,TRBJ2-7,TRBV28,few,CASTPSGLAGGPYEQYF,TGTGCCAGCACCCCTTCAGGACTAGCGGGAGGCCCCTACGAGCAGTACTTC
-,TRBJ2-5,TRBV25-1,-,CASRPPGVGETQYF,TGTGCCAGCAGGCCCCCAGGGGTCGGGGAGACCCAGTACTTC
TRBD1,TRBJ2-7,TRBV9,-,CASSVGGTGSSYEQYF,TGTGCCAGCAGCGTAGGGGGGACAGGGAGCTCCTACGAGCAGTACTTC
TRBD1,TRBJ2-7,TRBV7-9,-,CASSLEDRGMGEQYF,TGTGCCAGCAGCTTAGAAGACAGGGGCATGGGGGAGCAGTACTTC
-,TRBJ1-5,TRBV28,-,CASSDAGNQPQHF,TGTGCCAGCAGTGACGCAGGGAATCAGCCCCAGCATTTT
TRBD2,TRBJ2-1,TRBV29-1,-,CSVDPGLANNEQFF,TGCAGCGTTGACCCGGGACTAGCGAACAATGAGCAGTTCTTC
TRBD2,TRBJ2-3,TRBV10-2,-,CASRTSGRTDTQYF,TGCGCCAGCAGGACTAGCGGGAGAACAGATACGCAGTATTTT
-,TRBJ2-7,TRBV27,-,CALFNRFDEQYF,TGTGCCCTATTTAACCGTTTCGACGAGCAGTACTTC
-,TRBJ1-1,TRBV15,-,CATSREANTEAFF,TGTGCCACCAGCAGAGAGGCGAACACTGAAGCTTTCTTT
TRBD1,TRBJ1-3,TRBV28,few,CASTSRPGQGARNTIYF,TGTGCCAGCACTTCCCGTCCGGGACAGGGGGCGAGAAACACCATATATTTT
TRBD1,TRBJ1-1,TRBV16,-,CASSQSTGANTEAFF,TGTGCCAGCAGCCAATCAACAGGGGCGAACACTGAAGCTTTCTTT
-,TRBJ2-4,TRBV6-5,-,CASSYPGGLAQYF,TGTGCCAGCAGTTACCCAGGGGGGCTCGCTCAGTACTTC
TRBD1,TRBJ2-7,TRBV7-6,-,CASSLERTGDYEQYF,TGTGCCAGCAGCCTTGAGCGGACAGGGGACTACGAGCAGTACTTC
TRBD1,TRBJ1-1,TRBV18,-,CASSRQGPTEAFF,TGTGCCAGCTCACGACAGGGCCCCACTGAAGCTTTCTTT
TRBD1,TRBJ2-1,TRBV7-7,-,CASSPATGRGDEQFF,TGTGCCAGCAGCCCGGCGACAGGGCGAGGAGATGAGCAGTTCTTC
TRBD2,TRBJ2-7,TRBV27,-,CASSLSAGGSEQYF,TGTGCCAGCAGTTTATCAGCGGGAGGGTCGGAGCAGTACTTC
-,TRBJ2-6,TRBV4-2,-,CASSQDSGAGANVLTF,TGTGCCAGCAGCCAAGATTCAGGGGCTGGGGCCAACGTCCTGACTTTC
TRBD2,TRBJ2-7,TRBV7-9,-,CASSLTSGRYEQYF,TGTGCCAGCAGCTTAACTAGCGGGAGATACGAGCAGTACTTC
-,TRBJ2-7,TRBV13,-,CASSLSQGEQYF,TGTGCCAGCAGCTTAAGTCAGGGCGAGCAGTACTTC
TRBD1,TRBJ2-1,TRBV6-5,-,CASSQDRARYEQFF,TGTGCCAGCAGTCAGGACAGGGCCCGTTATGAGCAGTTCTTC
TRBD2,TRBJ2-7,TRBV5-4,-,CASSLGLAGVEQYF,TGTGCCAGCAGCTTGGGACTAGCGGGAGTCGAGCAGTACTTC
TRBD2,TRBJ2-1,TRBV7-9,-,CASSFHAGVLLSYNEQFF,TGTGCCAGCAGCTTCCATGCGGGAGTGCTCCTTTCCTACAATGAGCAGTTCTTC
-,TRBJ1-1,TRBV6-1,-,CASSETRDTEAFF,TGTGCCAGCAGTGAAACGAGGGACACTGAAGCTTTCTTT
-,TRBJ2-1,TRBV5-1,-,CASSRLANSYNEQFF,TGCGCCAGCAGCCGACTCGCGAACTCCTACAATGAGCAGTTCTTC
TRBD1,TRBJ1-2,TRBV5-1,-,CASSPAPTGVGAYTF,TGCGCCAGCAGCCCTGCGCCGACAGGGGTTGGCGCCTACACCTTC
-,TRBJ2-5,TRBV7-9,-,CASGAGSIKETQYF,TGTGCCAGCGGGGCCGGGTCCATTAAAGAGACCCAGTACTTC
-,TRBJ1-1,TRBV7-9,-,CASSLVSSGLNTEAFF,TGTGCCAGCAGCTTAGTTTCTTCAGGGCTGAACACTGAAGCTTTCTTT
TRBD2,TRBJ2-2,TRBV27,-,CASSLGLAGELFF,TGTGCCAGCAGTTTGGGACTAGCCGGGGAGCTGTTTTTT
-,TRBJ2-1,TRBV5-1,-,CASSLGQSYNEQFF,TGCGCCAGCAGCTTGGGACAGTCCTACAATGAGCAGTTCTTC
TRBD1,TRBJ2-1,TRBV5-4,-,CASSPGQYYNEQFF,TGTGCCAGCAGCCCGGGACAGTACTACAATGAGCAGTTCTTC